The 32 T cell receptor beta chains given below trace back to one sample, sequenced in a study of spatial heterogeneity in lung cancer. General study points: Counts of expanded alpha and beta TCRs within tumors tracked the tumor nonsynonymous mutation count.

Time point denoted: sample taken at primary tumor resection. MiXCR, applied by TCRdb to the 5' RACE reads, yields one record per CDR3 protein. The sample includes more than 25,000 distinct CDR3 sequences, around 7.4% of them seen just once. These receptors have no identified antigens. The sequenced sample was lung tumor tissue, obtained at surgery. These receptors were obtained from a male donor with early-stage non-small cell lung cancer.

This clonotype appeared many times. This chain uses TRBV15 with TRBJ2-7, with D unresolved. The CDR3 contains 14 residues. The germline CDR1 and CDR2 sequences are LNHNV and YYDKDF (reference sequence). Trimming shortened V by 2 bases and J by 2 bases, and 10 bases separated the two germline ends. CDR3 sequence reads: CATSRRPSTYEQYF. The DNA of the CDR3 is TGTGCCACCAGCAGACGGCCGTCCACCTACGAGCAGTACTTC.

This clonotype turned up a few times. The genes are TRBV4-1 and TRBJ1-2, with D unresolved. V gave up 3 bases and J gave up 4 bases, with 18 bases separating them. CDR1 is MGHRA, CDR2 YSYEKL, per germline. The CDR3 contains 16 residues. The DNA for the CDR3 is TGCGCCAGCAGCCAGCAAGGGTCCAGGAACCTCTATGGCTACACCTTC. Translated: CASSQQGSRNLYGYTF.

In its sample, this clonotype was seen a few times. V gene TRBV7-2 combines with J gene TRBJ2-7; D unclear. Germline V gives CDR1 SGHTA, CDR2 FQGNSA. Trimming left V 1 base short and J 1 base short, with 5 bases between. The CDR3 runs to 13 residues. The CDR3 nucleotides are TGTGCCAGCAGCTTAGACCCGTCCTACGAGCAGTACTTC. Residues: CASSLDPSYEQYF.

Ten or more counts support this clonotype. The rearrangement uses TRBV20-1 and TRBJ2-7; 14 bases line up with TRBD2. In germline, CDR1 is DFQATT, CDR2 SNEGSKA (reference sequence). The CDR3 is made up of 18 amino acids. V was pared by 0 bases and J by 3 bases, with 10 bases of the junction left unmatched. The CDR3 region is CSARDPATSGGAGYEQYF. CDR3 coding DNA: TGCAGTGCTAGAGATCCCGCGACTAGCGGGGGGGCGGGCTACGAGCAGTACTTC.

This clonotype was counted at least ten times. The chain is built from TRBV9 and TRBJ1-5; TRBD1 agrees at 7 bases. Germline CDR1 and CDR2: SGDLS and YYNGEE. The CDR3 totals 15 residues. Trimming removed 3 bases from V and 2 bases from J; junction bases left unmatched: 5. The CDR3 DNA reads as TGTGCCAGCAGCGCAGGGGGGCAGGGCAATCAGCCCCAGCATTTT. Translated: CASSAGGQGNQPQHF.

This clonotype showed up many times. This rearrangement joins TRBV7-9 to TRBJ1-2; D might be TRBD1 (5 bases). This CDR3 has 15 residues. Germline V CDR1 and CDR2: SEHNR, FQNEAQ (reference sequence). V lost 3 bases and J 0 bases, leaving 11 bases between the germline ends. The CDR3 DNA is TGTGCCAGCAGCTTCCCTGACAGACCTAACTATGGCTACACCTTC. Protein sequence: CASSFPDRPNYGYTF.

This clonotype is labeled as medium-sized (0.01 to 0.1%). The V gene is TRBV27, the J gene TRBJ2-7; D tentatively reads TRBD1 or TRBD2 (5 bases each). Trimming removed 4 bases at V and 6 bases at J, with 13 bases between. Germline assignment: CDR1 MNHEY and CDR2 SMNVEV (reference sequence). This CDR3 contains 13 residues. CDR3 nucleotide sequence: TGTGCCAGCAGTTGGGACCGAGGTGCCGAGCAGTACTTC. Amino acids: CASSWDRGAEQYF.

This chain connects TRBV7-2 to TRBJ2-3; 10 bases map to TRBD2. Per germline, CDR1 SGHTA and CDR2 FQGNSA. The length of the CDR3 is 17 residues. The V segment lost 2 bases and the J segment 0 bases; nucleotides outside the gene matches: 5. CDR3 residues: CASSLIAGGFSTDTQYF. The CDR3 DNA reads as TGTGCCAGCAGCTTAATAGCGGGGGGATTTAGCACAGATACGCAGTATTTT. The full variable domain, in which reference TRBV7-2 and TRBJ2-3 provide the parts outside the CDR3, is GAGVSQSPSNKVTEKGKDVELRCDPISGHTALYWYRQSLGQGLEFLIYFQGNSAPDKSGLPSDRFSAERTGGSVSTLTIQRTQQEDSAVYLCASSLIAGGFSTDTQYFGPGTRLTVL.

By share, this clonotype counts as medium-sized. The CDR3 spells CASSYYNEKLFF. In DNA form, the CDR3 reads TGTGCCAGCAGTTACTACAATGAAAAACTGTTTTTT. The chain employs TRBV6-6 and TRBJ1-4; the D is unclear. Germline V gene lookup returns CDR1 MNHNY and CDR2 SVGAGI (reference sequence). The CDR3 has 12 amino acids. V was pared by 1 base and J by 5 bases, with 2 bases between.

This clonotype was seen just once. The V and J genes are TRBV6-6 and TRBJ2-7; no reliable D call. The germline V gene has CDR1 MNHNY and CDR2 SVGAGI (reference sequence). The CDR3 length is 13 residues. Trimming left V 8 bases short and J 3 bases short, with 14 bases between. The CDR3 DNA sequence: TGTGCCAGCCGAACCTCGCGAGACTACGAGCAGTACTTC. It is translated as CASRTSRDYEQYF.

The J gene is TRBJ2-2, the V gene TRBV5-6; D is undetermined. The germline V gene encodes CDR1 SGHDT and CDR2 YYEEEE. This CDR3 spans 13 amino acids. V was trimmed by 1 base and J by 3 bases, leaving 4 bases between them. CDR3 in amino acids: CASSLWDTGELFF. CDR3 coding DNA: TGTGCCAGCAGCTTGTGGGACACCGGGGAGCTGTTTTTT.

The chain uses TRBV10-3 and TRBJ2-4; 7 nucleotides align to TRBD1. J was trimmed by 6 bases and V by 6 bases; bases with no gene match: 8. Germline V gives CDR1 ENHRY, CDR2 SYGVKD. The CDR3 extends over 14 amino acids. The DNA of the CDR3 is TGTGCCATCAGCATCGGGACAGTCGGAAACATTCAGTACTTC. Protein sequence: CAISIGTVGNIQYF.

This clonotype was observed at least ten times. The chain combines TRBV4-2 with TRBJ1-5, with D tentatively TRBD1 (6 bases). Trimming took 1 base from V and 4 from J, leaving 11 bases between them. The CDR3 contains 15 residues. Germline lookup yields CDR1 LGHNA and CDR2 YNFKEQ. The CDR3 bases are TGTGCCAGCAGCCAAGTTCACGGACAGAATCAGCCCCAGCATTTT. Translation: CASSQVHGQNQPQHF.

This clonotype came up many times. The chain has TRBV20-1 and TRBJ1-5; D not resolved. CDR3 length equals 13 residues. The ends were cut back, 2 bases at V and 7 bases at J, with 12 bases in the middle. Germline CDR1 is DFQATT and CDR2 is SNEGSKA (reference sequence). The CDR3 coding sequence is TGCAGTGCTAGACCGGGAGTCGGACAGCCCCAGCATTTT. It yields the protein CSARPGVGQPQHF.

In its sample, this clonotype was seen many times. V and J are TRBV28 and TRBJ2-7; no clear D gene. The V gene lost 2 bases and the J gene lost 1 base, with 15 bases spanning the gap. Germline CDR1 is MDHEN and CDR2 is SYDVKM. The CDR3 covers 16 residues. This chain's CDR3 is CASSLQIRADSYEQYF. In nucleotides, the CDR3 is TGTGCCAGCAGTTTACAGATCCGGGCCGATTCCTACGAGCAGTACTTC.

This clonotype was observed at least ten times. The chain links TRBV7-2 to TRBJ2-1; 7 bases map to TRBD2. CDR3 length: 14 residues. V was clipped by 3 bases and J by 8 bases; unmatched bases: 7. Germline values: CDR1 SGHTA, CDR2 FQGNSA. This CDR3 reads CASSLEAGLYEQFF. In DNA, the CDR3 is TGTGCCAGCAGCTTGGAAGCGGGGCTATATGAGCAGTTCTTC.

There are a few counts of this clonotype. The chain recombines TRBV7-8 with TRBJ2-5, with 11 nucleotides matching TRBD1. J gave up 2 bases and V 3 bases, and 2 bases lay outside the gene matches. Germline V gene sequence: CDR1 SGHVS, CDR2 FQNEAQ. The length of the CDR3 is 15 residues. The CDR3 DNA follows: TGTGCCAGCAGCTTCGGGACAGGGGGTCAAGAGACCCAGTACTTC. Translation: CASSFGTGGQETQYF.

This clonotype was detected a few times. This chain links TRBV3-1 with TRBJ1-6; a possible D gene is TRBD1 (5 bases). CDR1 and CDR2 (germline): LGHDT, YNNKEL (reference sequence). Trimming left V 1 base short and J 0 bases short, with 10 bases between. CDR3 length equals 17 residues. CDR3 nucleotide sequence: TGTGCCAGCAGCCAAGCTGGGGGGAGCTCCTATAATTCACCCCTCCACTTT. Residues: CASSQAGGSSYNSPLHF.

In its sample, this clonotype was seen many times. CDR3 bases: TGTGCCAGCAGCGCATGGACAGGGTTAGGGGGTAACTATGGCTACACCTTC. Its translation is CASSAWTGLGGNYGYTF. The chain joins TRBV2 to TRBJ1-2, with TRBD1 identical over 8 bases. Trimming at V came to 6 bases and at J to 1 base, leaving 13 bases not matched to a gene. Germline V gene lookup returns CDR1 SNHLY and CDR2 FYNNEI. The CDR3 has 17 amino acids.

The table lists this clonotype with many counts. CDR3: CASSLDRGGGSPLHF. CDR3 sequence (DNA): TGCGCCAGCAGCCTAGACAGGGGAGGGGGTTCACCCCTCCACTTT. The V gene is TRBV5-1, the J gene TRBJ1-6; 8 nucleotides line up with TRBD1. The CDR3 totals 15 residues. Germline-derived CDR1 and CDR2 are SGHRS and YFSETQ. J lost 9 bases, V lost 4 bases, and 9 bases had no gene match.

The gene calls are TRBV5-4 and TRBJ2-5, with 10 bases lining up with TRBD2. J was trimmed by 1 base and V by 0 bases; bases with no gene match: 6. The CDR3 sequence is 17 residues long. CDR1 SGHNT and CDR2 YYREEE come from the germline V gene (reference sequence). The DNA for the CDR3 is TGTGCCAGCAGCTTGGCAGGAGCTAGCGGGGGCCAAGAGACCCAGTACTTC. As protein: CASSLAGASGGQETQYF.

Many counts were recorded for this clonotype. This chain uses TRBV20-1 with TRBJ1-2, with D unresolved. In germline, CDR1 is DFQATT, CDR2 SNEGSKA (reference sequence). CDR3 length: 13 amino acids. V gave up 5 bases and J gave up 0 bases, with 10 bases separating them. CDR3 protein: CSAGWGANYGYTF. CDR3 DNA sequence: TGCAGTGCTGGATGGGGAGCTAACTATGGCTACACCTTC.

V is TRBV5-1 and J is TRBJ1-1; the D gene is possibly TRBD1 (6 bases). Germline values: CDR1 SGHRS, CDR2 YFSETQ. This CDR3 spans 17 amino acids. The V end was cut by 0 bases, the J end by 0 bases, with 15 bases between. The CDR3 bases are TGCGCCAGCAGCTTGGAACCAACAGGGCTTATGAACACTGAAGCTTTCTTT. This encodes CASSLEPTGLMNTEAFF.

This rearrangement joins TRBV5-4 to TRBJ2-5; 11 bases match TRBD2. The CDR3 runs to 16 residues. Germline V gene sequence: CDR1 SGHNT, CDR2 YYREEE (reference sequence). Germline trimming cut 4 bases from V and 2 bases from J; bases unmatched to any gene: 7. CDR3 region: CASSPLAGGLQETQYF. In DNA, the CDR3 is TGTGCCAGCAGCCCCCTAGCGGGGGGCCTGCAAGAGACCCAGTACTTC.

The chain is built from TRBV6-5 and TRBJ2-7; 8 nucleotides align to TRBD1. From germline, CDR1 is MNHEY and CDR2 SVGAGI. With 3 bases clipped from V and 3 bases from J, the junction kept 4 bases outside the gene matches. The CDR3 is 14 residues long. The CDR3 sequence: CASSYGRGLYEQYF. In DNA form, the CDR3 reads TGTGCCAGCAGTTATGGCAGGGGGCTCTACGAGCAGTACTTC.

This clonotype showed up many times. This chain joins TRBV28 and TRBJ1-1; 12 bases line up with TRBD1. V trimming: 3 bases; J trimming: 1 base; junction bases outside the gene matches: 9. Germline CDR1 and CDR2: MDHEN and SYDVKM. This CDR3 spans 18 amino acids. The chain's CDR3 is CASSFFGTGGLWNTEAFF. In DNA, the CDR3 is TGTGCCAGCAGTTTTTTCGGGACAGGGGGCTTATGGAACACTGAAGCTTTCTTT.

In this sample, this clonotype turned up many times. J is TRBJ1-1 and V is TRBV12-3 or TRBV12-4; D might be TRBD1 (5 bases). Trimming took 1 base from V and 4 from J, leaving 7 bases between them. The CDR3 sequence is 13 residues long. The CDR3 loop is CASSLGGGTEAFF. CDR3 coding DNA: TGTGCCAGCAGTTTAGGCGGGGGCACTGAAGCTTTCTTT.

The sample holds many counts of this clonotype. The chain links TRBV5-6 to TRBJ1-1; D gene ambiguous. Per germline, CDR1 SGHDT and CDR2 YYEEEE. The CDR3 runs to 13 residues. V shed 0 bases and J shed 1 base, with 4 bases lying between them. This CDR3 is CASSLGPNTEAFF. The CDR3 coding sequence is TGTGCCAGCAGCTTGGGCCCGAACACTGAAGCTTTCTTT.

The J gene is TRBJ1-5, the V gene TRBV3-1; unclear D gene. Germline V CDR1 and CDR2: LGHDT, YNNKEL (reference sequence). The CDR3 covers 14 residues. With 0 bases removed from V and 1 base from J, the gap between germline ends came to 4 bases. The CDR3 region is CASSQEGSNQPQHF. CDR3 DNA: TGTGCCAGCAGCCAAGAAGGGAGCAATCAGCCCCAGCATTTT.

The chain joins TRBV6-5 to TRBJ1-3, with D unresolved. Trimming took off 5 bases at V and 4 bases at J, with 12 bases between the two ends. Germline-derived CDR1 and CDR2 are MNHEY and SVGAGI. This CDR3 comprises 14 residues. This chain's CDR3 is CASSPYYQGNTIYF. CDR3 nucleotides: TGTGCCAGCAGTCCATACTACCAGGGAAACACCATATATTTT.

This clonotype was seen a few times. For the CDR3, the DNA is TGCGCCAGCAGCTTGGGACAGACCTACAATGAGCAGTTCTTC. Its translation is CASSLGQTYNEQFF. The chain joins TRBV5-1 to TRBJ2-1; a weak D match, TRBD1 (5 bases). CDR1 SGHRS and CDR2 YFSETQ come from the germline V gene. The V gene lost 0 bases and the J gene lost 2 bases, with 6 bases spanning the gap. The CDR3 runs to 14 residues.

The chain couples TRBV7-8 to TRBJ1-5; D gene uncertain. Trimming removed 1 base from V and 0 bases from J, with 19 bases in between. The CDR3 runs to 19 residues. The germline V gene encodes CDR1 SGHVS and CDR2 FQNEAQ. CDR3 in DNA: TGTGCCAGCAGCTTAGAAAGGCAGCCGGGGTGGGGTAGCAATCAGCCCCAGCATTTT. The encoded protein is CASSLERQPGWGSNQPQHF. The full variable domain, completed using reference TRBV7-8 and TRBJ1-5, is GAGVSQSPRYKVAKRGQDVALRCDPISGHVSLFWYQQALGQGPEFLTYFQNEAQLDKSGLPSDRFFAERPEGSVSTLKIQRTQQEDSAVYLCASSLERQPGWGSNQPQHFGDGTRLSIL.